This TCR beta chain was profiled in a study of OX40 agonist ivuxolimab in advanced cancers. TCRdb's copy holds only in-frame clones and misses some; the assay was immunoSEQ multiplex PCR. The repertoire holds about 35,000 clones, with around 80% as singletons. The CDR3 runs to 15 residues. The V end lost 4 bases, the J end lost 0 bases, and 9 bases lay between the germline ends. Germline CDR1 and CDR2: MDHEN and SYDVKM. The chain recombines TRBV28 with TRBJ2-2, with a possible D match to TRBD1 (5 bases). The sample was CD4+ or CD8+ T cells sorted from blood, taken in a trial of the OX40 agonist ivuxolimab. The source is an adult with an advanced solid tumor such as melanoma, head and neck, liver or kidney cancer. The CDR3 nucleotides are TGTGCCAGCAGTTCAGGGTTGACGAACACCGGGGAGCTGTTTTTT. It translates to CASSSGLTNTGELFF. Full variable domain (rest looked up from reference TRBV28 and TRBJ2-2): DVKVTQSSRYLVKRTGEKVFLECVQDMDHENMFWYRQDPGLGLRLIYFSYDVKMKEKGDIPEGYSVSREKKERFSLILESASTNQTSMYLCASSSGLTNTGELFFGEGSRLTVL.